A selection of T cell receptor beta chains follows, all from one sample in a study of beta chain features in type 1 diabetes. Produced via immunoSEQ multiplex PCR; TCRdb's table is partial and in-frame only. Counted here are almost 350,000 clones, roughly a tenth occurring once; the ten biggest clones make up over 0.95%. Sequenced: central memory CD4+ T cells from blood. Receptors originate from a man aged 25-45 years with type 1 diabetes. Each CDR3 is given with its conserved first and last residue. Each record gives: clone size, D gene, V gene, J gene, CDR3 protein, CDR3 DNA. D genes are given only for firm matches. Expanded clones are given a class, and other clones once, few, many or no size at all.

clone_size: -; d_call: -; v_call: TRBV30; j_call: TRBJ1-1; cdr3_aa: CAWGPGHLEAFF; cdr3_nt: TGTGCCTGGGGGCCGGGACACTTAGAAGCTTTCTTT
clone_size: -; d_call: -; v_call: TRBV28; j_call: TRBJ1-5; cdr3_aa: CASSRGAGISNQPQHF; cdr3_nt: TGTGCCAGCAGCCGAGGGGCAGGGATTAGCAATCAGCCCCAGCATTTT
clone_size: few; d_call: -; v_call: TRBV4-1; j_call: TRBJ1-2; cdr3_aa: CASSQDISPNYGYTF; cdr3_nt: TGCGCCAGCAGCCAAGATATCTCCCCTAACTATGGCTACACCTTC
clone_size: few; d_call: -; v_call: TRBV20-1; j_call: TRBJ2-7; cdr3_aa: CSAPNNYEQYF; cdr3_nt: TGCAGTGCGCCGAATAACTACGAGCAGTACTTC
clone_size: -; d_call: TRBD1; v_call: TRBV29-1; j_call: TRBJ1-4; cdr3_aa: CSALQGLDEKLFF; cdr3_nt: TGCAGCGCCTTACAGGGGCTCGATGAAAAACTGTTTTTT
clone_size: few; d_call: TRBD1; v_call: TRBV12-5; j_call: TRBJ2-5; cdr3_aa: CASGLVTPGTGGQETQYF; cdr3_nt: TGTGCTAGTGGTTTGGTAACTCCCGGGACAGGCGGTCAAGAGACCCAGTACTTC
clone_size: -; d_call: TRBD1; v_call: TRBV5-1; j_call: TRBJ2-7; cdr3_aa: CASSSGQGDQQYF; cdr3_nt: TGCGCCAGCAGCTCGGGACAGGGGGATCAGCAGTACTTC
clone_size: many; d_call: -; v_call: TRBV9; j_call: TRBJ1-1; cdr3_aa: CASSSDSHGGTEAFF; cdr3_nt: TGTGCCAGCAGCTCAGACAGCCACGGAGGCACTGAAGCTTTCTTT
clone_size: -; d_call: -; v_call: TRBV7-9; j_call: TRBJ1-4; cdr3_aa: CASSPYDQKLFF; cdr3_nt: TGTGCCAGCAGCCCTTATGACCAAAAACTGTTTTTT
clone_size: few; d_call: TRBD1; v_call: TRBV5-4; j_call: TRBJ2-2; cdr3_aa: CASSSTGTGGVGELFF; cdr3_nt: TGTGCCAGCAGCTCCACCGGGACAGGGGGGGTCGGGGAGCTGTTTTTT